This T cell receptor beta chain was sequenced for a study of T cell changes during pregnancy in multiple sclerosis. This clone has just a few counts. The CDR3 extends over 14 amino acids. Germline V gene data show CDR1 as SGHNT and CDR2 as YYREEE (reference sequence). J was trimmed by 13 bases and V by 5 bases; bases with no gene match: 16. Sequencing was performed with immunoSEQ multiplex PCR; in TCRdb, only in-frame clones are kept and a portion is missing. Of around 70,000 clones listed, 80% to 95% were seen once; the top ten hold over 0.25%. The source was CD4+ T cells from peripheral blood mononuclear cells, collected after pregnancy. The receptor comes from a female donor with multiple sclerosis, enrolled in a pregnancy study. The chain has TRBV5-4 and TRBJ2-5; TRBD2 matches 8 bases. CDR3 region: CASSLPGGLGLLYF. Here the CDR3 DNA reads TGTGCCAGCAGTCTTCCGGGGGGGCTGGGTCTGCTGTACTTC. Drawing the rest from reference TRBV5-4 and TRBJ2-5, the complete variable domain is ETGVTQSPTHLIKTRGQQVTLRCSSQSGHNTVSWYQQALGQGPQFIFQYYREEENGRGNFPPRFSGLQFPNYSSELNVNALELDDSALYLCASSLPGGLGLLYFGPGTRLLVL.